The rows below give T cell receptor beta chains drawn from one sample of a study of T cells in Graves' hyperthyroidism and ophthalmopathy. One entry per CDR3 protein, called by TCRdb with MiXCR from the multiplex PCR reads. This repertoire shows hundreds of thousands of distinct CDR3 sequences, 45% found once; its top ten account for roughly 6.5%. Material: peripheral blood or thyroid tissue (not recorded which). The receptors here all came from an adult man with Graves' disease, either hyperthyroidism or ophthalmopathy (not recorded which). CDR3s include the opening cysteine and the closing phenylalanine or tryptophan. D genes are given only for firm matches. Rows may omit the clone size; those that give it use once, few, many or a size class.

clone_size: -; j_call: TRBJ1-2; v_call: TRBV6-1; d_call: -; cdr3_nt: TGTGCCAGCACCCCACGTCCTCCTAACTATGGCTACACCTTC; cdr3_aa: CASTPRPPNYGYTF
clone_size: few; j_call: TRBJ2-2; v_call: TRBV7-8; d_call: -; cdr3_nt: TGTGCCAGCAGCCCCCGCATGAACACCGGGGAGCTGTTTTTT; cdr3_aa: CASSPRMNTGELFF
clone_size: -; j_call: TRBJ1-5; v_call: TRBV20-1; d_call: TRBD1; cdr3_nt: TGCAGTGCTGGAACTGGGGACAGGGGACAGCCCCAGCATTTT; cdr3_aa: CSAGTGDRGQPQHF
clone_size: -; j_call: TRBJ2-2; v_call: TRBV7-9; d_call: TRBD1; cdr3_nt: TGTGCCAGCAGCGCCTGGACAGGGTCCTCCTTAGGGGAGCTGTTTTTT; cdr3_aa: CASSAWTGSSLGELFF
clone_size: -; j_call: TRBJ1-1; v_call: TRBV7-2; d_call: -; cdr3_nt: TGTGCCAGCAGCCCCCCTTTCCAGCCTGAAGCTTTCTTT; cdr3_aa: CASSPPFQPEAFF
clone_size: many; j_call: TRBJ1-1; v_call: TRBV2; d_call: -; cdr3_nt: TGTGCCAGCAGTAAGATTGGGGTCACTGAAGCTTTCTTT; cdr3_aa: CASSKIGVTEAFF
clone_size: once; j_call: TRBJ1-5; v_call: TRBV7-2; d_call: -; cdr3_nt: TGTGCCAGCAGCTTAGTGGAGGGGGCCCAGCATTTT; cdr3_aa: CASSLVEGAQHF
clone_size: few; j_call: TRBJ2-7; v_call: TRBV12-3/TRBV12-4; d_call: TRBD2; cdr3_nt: TGTGCCAGCACCTTAAGCGGGGGGTACGAGCAGTACTTC; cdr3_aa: CASTLSGGYEQYF
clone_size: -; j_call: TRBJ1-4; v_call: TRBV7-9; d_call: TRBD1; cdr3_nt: TGTGCCACGAGGCGAACAGGGGAATTTAATGAAAAACTGTTTTTT; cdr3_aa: CATRRTGEFNEKLFF
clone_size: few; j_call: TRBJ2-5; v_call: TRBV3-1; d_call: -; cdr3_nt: TGTGCCAGCAGCCAAGAATTCCGAGAGACCCAGTACTTC; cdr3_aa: CASSQEFRETQYF
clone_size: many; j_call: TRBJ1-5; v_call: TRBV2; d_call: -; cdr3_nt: TGTGCCAGCGGGTCTGGAGGGAGAAGCAGCAATCAGCCCCAGCATTTT; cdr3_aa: CASGSGGRSSNQPQHF
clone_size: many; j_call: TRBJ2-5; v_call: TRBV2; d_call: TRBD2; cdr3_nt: TGTGCCAGAGGGGTGGTTCCGGGACTAGCGGAAGAGACCCAGTACTTC; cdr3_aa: CARGVVPGLAEETQYF
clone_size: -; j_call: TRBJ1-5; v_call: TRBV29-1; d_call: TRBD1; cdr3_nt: TGCAGCGTTCGGACAGGGGGGGATCAGCCCCAGCATTTT; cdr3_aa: CSVRTGGDQPQHF
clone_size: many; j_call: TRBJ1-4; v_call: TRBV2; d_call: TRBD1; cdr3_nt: TGTGCCAGCAGTGGGCGGGACAGGTTTAAGGAAAAACTGTTTTTT; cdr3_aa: CASSGRDRFKEKLFF
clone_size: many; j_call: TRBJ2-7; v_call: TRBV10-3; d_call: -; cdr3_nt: TGTGCCAGCAGTGCCAGGTCCGGTAAGCAGTACTTC; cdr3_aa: CASSARSGKQYF
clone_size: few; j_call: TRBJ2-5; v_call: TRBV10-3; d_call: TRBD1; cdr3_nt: TGTGCCAGCAGTTTGGGGACAGGGGACCAAGAGACCCAGTACTTC; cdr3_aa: CASSLGTGDQETQYF
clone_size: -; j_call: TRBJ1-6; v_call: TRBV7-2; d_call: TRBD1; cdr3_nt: TGTGCCAGCAGTCGTAACAGGGGGGGACCCCTCCACTTT; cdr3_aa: CASSRNRGGPLHF
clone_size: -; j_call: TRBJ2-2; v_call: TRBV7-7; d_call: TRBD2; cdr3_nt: TGTGCTAGCAGCTCCGGACTAGCGAAGAACACCGGGGAGCTGTTTTTT; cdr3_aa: CASSSGLAKNTGELFF
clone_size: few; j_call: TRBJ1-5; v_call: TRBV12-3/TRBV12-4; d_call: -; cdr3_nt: TGTGCCAGCAGTCTACAGCGGTCTTATCAGCCCCAGCATTTT; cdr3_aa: CASSLQRSYQPQHF
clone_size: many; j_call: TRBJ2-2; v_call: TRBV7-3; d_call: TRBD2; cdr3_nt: TGTGCCAGCAGCCCGGGACTAGCGTCCACCGGGGAGCTGTTTTTT; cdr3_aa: CASSPGLASTGELFF
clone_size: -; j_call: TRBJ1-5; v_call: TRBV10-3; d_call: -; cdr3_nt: TGTGCCATCAGTTACCTAGGGCCCGGCAATCAGCCCCAGCATTTT; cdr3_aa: CAISYLGPGNQPQHF
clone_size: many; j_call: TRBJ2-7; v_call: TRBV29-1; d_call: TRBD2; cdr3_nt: TGCAGCGTTGCGCCGGGACTATCATACGAGCAGTACTTC; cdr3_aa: CSVAPGLSYEQYF
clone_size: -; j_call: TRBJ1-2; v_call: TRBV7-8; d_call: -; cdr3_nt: TGTGCCAGCAGCCCTAGGACCTTAGGAGTCACTAACTATGGCTACACCTTC; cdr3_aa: CASSPRTLGVTNYGYTF
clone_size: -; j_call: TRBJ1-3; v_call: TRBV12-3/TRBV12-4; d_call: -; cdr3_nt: TGTGCCAGCAGTTTCTGGACCCGGAACACCATATATTTT; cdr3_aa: CASSFWTRNTIYF
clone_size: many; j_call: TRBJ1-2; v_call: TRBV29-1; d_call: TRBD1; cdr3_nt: TGCAGCGTTTACCCGACAGGGATGGGGGGCTACACCTTC; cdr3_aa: CSVYPTGMGGYTF
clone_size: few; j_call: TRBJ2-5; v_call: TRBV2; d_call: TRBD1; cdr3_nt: TGTGCCAGCAGTGGCCAGGGGGCCCCAGAGACCCAGTACTTC; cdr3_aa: CASSGQGAPETQYF
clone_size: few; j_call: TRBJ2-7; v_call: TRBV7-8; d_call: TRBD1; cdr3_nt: TGTGCCAGCAGCCAGGACAGGGGGCTTTACGAGCAGTACTTC; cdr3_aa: CASSQDRGLYEQYF
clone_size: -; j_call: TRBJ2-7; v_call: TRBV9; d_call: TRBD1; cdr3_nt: TGTGCCAGCAGCCCCCCCGGGACAGGGGGCTACGAGCAGTACTTC; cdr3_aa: CASSPPGTGGYEQYF
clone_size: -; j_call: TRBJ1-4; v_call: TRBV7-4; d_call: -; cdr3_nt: TGTGCCAGCAGCTTAGTCGACAAGGGGGCAACTAATGAAAAACTGTTTTTT; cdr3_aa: CASSLVDKGATNEKLFF
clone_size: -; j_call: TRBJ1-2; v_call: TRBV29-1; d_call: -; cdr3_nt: TGCAGCGTTAACCTTCCGACAGGTAGGGATGGCTACACCTTC; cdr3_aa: CSVNLPTGRDGYTF
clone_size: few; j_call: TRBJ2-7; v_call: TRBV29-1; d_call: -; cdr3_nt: TGCAGCGTCCCCGGCCTCTCCTACGAGCAGTACTTC; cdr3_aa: CSVPGLSYEQYF
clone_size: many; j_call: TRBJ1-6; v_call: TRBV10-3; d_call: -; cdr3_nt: TGTGCCATCAGTGAGTCGCCAGGGTCATCCTATAATTCACCCCTCCACTTT; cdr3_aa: CAISESPGSSYNSPLHF
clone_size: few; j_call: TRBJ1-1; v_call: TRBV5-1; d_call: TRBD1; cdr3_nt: TGCGCCAGCAGCGGGGACAGGGGCACTGAAGCTTTCTTT; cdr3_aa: CASSGDRGTEAFF
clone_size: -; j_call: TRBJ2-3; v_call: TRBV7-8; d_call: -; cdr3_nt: TGTGCCAGCAGCTCCCAGGGGACAAATACGCAGTATTTT; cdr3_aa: CASSSQGTNTQYF
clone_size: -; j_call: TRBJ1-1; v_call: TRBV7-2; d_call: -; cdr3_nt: TGTGCCAGCAGCTTAGGGGCCCGGAACACTGAAGCTTTCTTT; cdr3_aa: CASSLGARNTEAFF
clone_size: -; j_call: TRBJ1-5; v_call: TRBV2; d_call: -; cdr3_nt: TGTGCCAGCAGTGCAGAAGGGTTCAATCAGCCCCAGCATTTT; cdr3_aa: CASSAEGFNQPQHF
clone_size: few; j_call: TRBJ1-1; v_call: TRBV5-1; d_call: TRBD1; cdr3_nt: TGCGCCAGCAGCTTGGTTGGACAGGGGGCGCGGGACACTGAAGCTTTCTTT; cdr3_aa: CASSLVGQGARDTEAFF
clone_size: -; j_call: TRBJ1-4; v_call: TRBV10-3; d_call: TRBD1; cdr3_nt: TGTGCCAGCAAAGAACAGGGGGCAGGGGAAAAACTGTTTTTT; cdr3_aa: CASKEQGAGEKLFF
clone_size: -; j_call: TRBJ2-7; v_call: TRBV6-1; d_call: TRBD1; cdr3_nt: TGTGCCAGCAGACTCGACAGGGATAAACGGCAGTACTTC; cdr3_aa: CASRLDRDKRQYF
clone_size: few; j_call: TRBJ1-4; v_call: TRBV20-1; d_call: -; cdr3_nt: TGCAGTGCCCATCAGGTGGCTGAAAAACTGTTTTTT; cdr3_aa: CSAHQVAEKLFF
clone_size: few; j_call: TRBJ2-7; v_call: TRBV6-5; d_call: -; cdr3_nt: TGTGCCAGCAGTTACTCCGGGAGCAGGGGCTTCGACGAGCAGTACTTC; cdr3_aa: CASSYSGSRGFDEQYF
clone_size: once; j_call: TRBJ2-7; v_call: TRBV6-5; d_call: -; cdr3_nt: TGTGCCAGCGCCCCCACGGAATACGAGCAGTACTTC; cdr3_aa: CASAPTEYEQYF
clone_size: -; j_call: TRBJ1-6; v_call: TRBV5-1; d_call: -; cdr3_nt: TGCGCCAGCAGCTTGTTAGGACAGTCGGGGGGAAATTCACCCCTCCACTTT; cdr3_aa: CASSLLGQSGGNSPLHF